This TCR beta chain comes out of a study of spatial heterogeneity in lung cancer. About the research overall: Mean representation of each unique TCR and UMI combination in the raw reads exceeded ten occurrences.

Each CDR3 protein gets one entry after TCRdb re-called the 5' RACE reads with MiXCR. The repertoire consists of 10,000 to 15,000 distinct CDR3 sequences, with roughly 3.9% occurring once and the leading ten covering under 55%. Time point meaning: sample taken at primary tumor resection. Unsorted whole RNA of tumor, nontumor lung or frozen PBMC was sequenced. Germline CDR1 is DFQATT and CDR2 is SNEGSKA (reference sequence). The CDR3 has 14 residues. The J segment lost 3 bases and the V segment lost 6 bases, leaving 8 bases of the junction unmatched. This clonotype was found many times. Since the library was made to target alpha chains, this beta chain is a stray read and its abundance is not meaningful.

The chain recombines TRBV20-1 with TRBJ1-5; 7 nucleotides align to TRBD1. The receptor was derived from a male donor with early-stage non-small cell lung cancer. The specimen comprised PBMCs, sampled at surgery. Here the CDR3 DNA reads TGCAGTGCCCCGTCGACAGGGCCCAATCAGCCCCAGCATTTT. It encodes CSAPSTGPNQPQHF.